This record covers a single T cell receptor beta chain. Its antigen remains unknown. These data originate in a study of OX40 agonist ivuxolimab in advanced cancers. Notes on the study in general: CD8+ T cells averaged more expanded clones than CD4+.

There are 14 residues in the CDR3. CDR1 SNHLY and CDR2 FYNNEI come from the germline V gene. V was clipped by 8 bases and J by 4 bases, with 17 bases between them. Using immunoSEQ multiplex PCR, the repertoire was profiled, and TCRdb retains in-frame clones only, with some absent. This sample has 100,000 to 130,000 clones, with approximately 90% found just once. The sequence came from an adult with an advanced solid tumor such as melanoma, head and neck, liver or kidney cancer. The V gene is TRBV2, the J gene TRBJ1-1; D might be TRBD1 (6 bases). The source material was CD4+ or CD8+ T cells sorted from blood, sampled in a trial of the OX40 agonist ivuxolimab. As DNA, the CDR3 is TGTGCCAGCCCTCAGGGACAAGGGCCCACTGAAGCTTTCTTT. Translated: CASPQGQGPTEAFF. Combining the CDR3 with reference TRBV2 and TRBJ1-1 gives the whole variable domain EPEVTQTPSHQVTQMGQEVILRCVPISNHLYFYWYRQILGQKVEFLVSFYNNEISEKSEIFDDQFSVERPDGSNFTLKIRSTKLEDSAMYFCASPQGQGPTEAFFGQGTRLTVV.